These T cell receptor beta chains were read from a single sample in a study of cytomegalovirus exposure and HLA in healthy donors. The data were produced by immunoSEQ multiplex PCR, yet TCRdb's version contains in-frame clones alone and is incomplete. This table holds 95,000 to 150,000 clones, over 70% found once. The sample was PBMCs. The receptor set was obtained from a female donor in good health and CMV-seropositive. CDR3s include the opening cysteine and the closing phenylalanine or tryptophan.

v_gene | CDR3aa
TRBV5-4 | CASSLVGGYNEQFF
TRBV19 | CASGTAHSGNTIYF
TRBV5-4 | CASSRGSLSYEQYF
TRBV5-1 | CASSPTGENSPLHF
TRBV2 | CASSEGGGQETQYF
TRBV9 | CASSVAASGFYEQYF
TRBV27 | CASSPGQGWYEQYF
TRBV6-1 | CASSEVGGLEQYF
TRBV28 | CASSYGGGNTIYF
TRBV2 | CASSGQGVSNEKLFF
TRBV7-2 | CASSDKETQYF
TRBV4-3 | CASSQQTGSGTEAFF
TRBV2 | CASTDRGNEQYF
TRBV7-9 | CASSFSRRTPGSLGYTF
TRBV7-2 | CASSAGTTTEAFF
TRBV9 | CASSPRDRVYGYTF